This TCR beta chain was retrieved from a study of tumor-infiltrating lymphocytes in oesophageal squamous cell carcinoma. This clonotype showed up many times. Via MiXCR, TCRdb re-called the PCR reads, giving one row per CDR3 protein. The profile covers 15,000 to 20,000 distinct CDR3 sequences, with 41% appearing a single time and roughly two fifths taken by the ten largest. This CDR3 has 15 residues. Trimming pared 1 base from V and 0 bases from J, leaving 7 bases between. Germline V gene data show CDR1 as MGHRA and CDR2 as YSYEKL. The rearrangement joins TRBV4-1 to TRBJ1-5; D call uncertain. This receptor was identified in a male donor with esophageal squamous cell carcinoma. Sequencing was done on a sample of esophageal tumor tissue. Here the CDR3 reads CASSQVPGSNQPQHF. CDR3 DNA: TGCGCCAGCAGCCAAGTCCCCGGTAGCAATCAGCCCCAGCATTTT.